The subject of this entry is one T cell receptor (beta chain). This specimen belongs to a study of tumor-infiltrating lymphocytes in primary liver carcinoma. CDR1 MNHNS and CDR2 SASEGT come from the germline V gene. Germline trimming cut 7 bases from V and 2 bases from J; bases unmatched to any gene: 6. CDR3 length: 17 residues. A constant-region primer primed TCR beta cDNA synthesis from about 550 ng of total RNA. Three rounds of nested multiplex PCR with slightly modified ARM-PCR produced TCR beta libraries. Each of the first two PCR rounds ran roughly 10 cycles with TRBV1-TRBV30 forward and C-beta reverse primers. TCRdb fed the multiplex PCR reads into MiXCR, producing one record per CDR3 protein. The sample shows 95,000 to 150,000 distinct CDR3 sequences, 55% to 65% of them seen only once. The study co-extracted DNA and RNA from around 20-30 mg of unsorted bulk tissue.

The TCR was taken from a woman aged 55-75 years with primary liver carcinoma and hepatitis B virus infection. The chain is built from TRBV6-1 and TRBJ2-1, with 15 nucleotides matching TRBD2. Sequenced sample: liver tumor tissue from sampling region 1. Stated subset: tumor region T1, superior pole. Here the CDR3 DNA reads TGTGCCAGCATGTTGGGGACTAGCGGGAGGCCCTACAATGAGCAGTTCTTC. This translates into CASMLGTSGRPYNEQFF.